This is a list of T cell receptor beta chains from one sample in a study of T cell changes during pregnancy in multiple sclerosis. Clones were sequenced by immunoSEQ multiplex PCR, and TCRdb holds only the in-frame ones, with some missing. The sample records approximately 100,000 clones, approximately 90% being singletons. Sequenced here: peripheral blood, sampled in the second trimester of pregnancy. The receptors stem from a female donor with multiple sclerosis, enrolled in a pregnancy study. Each CDR3 is given with its conserved first and last residue. D genes are given only for firm matches. The size entry is marked missing in some rows and otherwise reads once, few, many or a size class.

CDR3 DNA,CDR3 protein,D gene,V gene,J gene,clone size
TGCGCCAGCAGCCCGGAGGGCAGAACCGGGGCTTTCTTT,CASSPEGRTGAFF,NA,TRBV5-1,TRBJ1-1,NA
TGTGCCTGTTCCACAGGGGAAGTTCAGCCCCAGCATTTT,CACSTGEVQPQHF,TRBD1,TRBV30,TRBJ1-5,few
TGTGCCAGCAGTGAGTCCAGGACAGCCAACACTGAAGCTTTCTTT,CASSESRTANTEAFF,NA,TRBV2,TRBJ1-1,NA
TGTGCCAGCAGCCAAGCCTCTCTGGGACAGGGCCTCGAGCAGTACTTC,CASSQASLGQGLEQYF,TRBD1,TRBV4-2,TRBJ2-7,NA
TGTGCCAGCAGCTCGGGGATTGGGCGGGGAAACAATGAGCAGTTCTTC,CASSSGIGRGNNEQFF,NA,TRBV5-5,TRBJ2-1,NA
TGTGCCTCCGCGGCGGGGGAGCGAGGCTACACCTTC,CASAAGERGYTF,NA,TRBV28,TRBJ1-2,NA
TGTGCCAGCAGAGAGACAGGGGGCACTGAAGCTTTCTTT,CASRETGGTEAFF,TRBD1,TRBV6-5,TRBJ1-1,NA
TGTGCCAGCAGCCCGAAGACAGGGGCTGCCTACAATGAGCAGTTCTTC,CASSPKTGAAYNEQFF,TRBD1,TRBV9,TRBJ2-1,NA
TGTGCCAGTAGTATCAGACAGGGCGAACAGTTCTTC,CASSIRQGEQFF,TRBD1,TRBV19,TRBJ2-1,NA
TGCGCCAGCAGCATCACGCCCGGGACACGTCTGAGTGGAAACACCATATATTTT,CASSITPGTRLSGNTIYF,NA,TRBV5-1,TRBJ1-3,NA
TGTGCCAGCAGAAGAACAGGCCCCTATGGCTACACCTTC,CASRRTGPYGYTF,NA,TRBV7-2,TRBJ1-2,once
TGTGCCTGGAGTTCCGGGACAGGTACCGATACGCAGTATTTT,CAWSSGTGTDTQYF,TRBD1,TRBV30,TRBJ2-3,NA
TGTGCCAGCTCACCCTCCCGGGGGGGCAGGAATGAGCAGTTCTTC,CASSPSRGGRNEQFF,TRBD2,TRBV18,TRBJ2-1,NA
TGTGCCAGCAGCGTAGGGGGCGGGAAATCCTACGCGCAGTACTTC,CASSVGGGKSYAQYF,NA,TRBV9,TRBJ2-7,NA
TGTGCCATCAGTGAAGGACAGTCAGCTAACTATGGCTACACCTTC,CAISEGQSANYGYTF,NA,TRBV10-3,TRBJ1-2,NA
TGTGCCAGCACAGGACAGGAATTAGTGGGCTACACCTTC,CASTGQELVGYTF,TRBD1,TRBV6-6,TRBJ1-2,NA
TGTGCCAGCTGGGACAGGAACTCTGGAAACACCATATATTTT,CASWDRNSGNTIYF,TRBD1,TRBV25-1,TRBJ1-3,NA
TGCGCCAGCAGCTTGGACTTTTCTGACTATGGCTACACCTTC,CASSLDFSDYGYTF,NA,TRBV5-1,TRBJ1-2,NA
TGTGCCAGCAGTGTCGCTAGCGGGGTTCCGAGGGAGCAGTTCTTC,CASSVASGVPREQFF,TRBD2,TRBV2,TRBJ2-1,few
TGCGCCAGCAGGCGGGGGAGCACTGAAGCTTTCTTT,CASRRGSTEAFF,NA,TRBV5-1,TRBJ1-1,NA
TGTGCCAGCAGTGAATGGACAGAGAACACTGAAGCTTTCTTT,CASSEWTENTEAFF,NA,TRBV6-1,TRBJ1-1,NA
TGTGCCAGCAGCCTAAGGAGGGGGGGCTACGAGCAGTACTTC,CASSLRRGGYEQYF,NA,TRBV27,TRBJ2-7,NA
TGTGCCAGCAGTCCCTTGGGACAGGGCTATGGCTACACCTTC,CASSPLGQGYGYTF,TRBD1,TRBV5-6,TRBJ1-2,NA
TGTGCCAGCATTGGGGGCAAGGGAAACTATGGCTACACCTTC,CASIGGKGNYGYTF,NA,TRBV6-5,TRBJ1-2,NA
TGTGCCACTGGGACAGGAGAAGAGACCCAGTACTTC,CATGTGEETQYF,TRBD1,TRBV10-3,TRBJ2-5,NA
TGTGCCAGCAGCCCCCCTTGGGGCCCGAACACCGGGGAGCTGTTTTTT,CASSPPWGPNTGELFF,NA,TRBV5-6,TRBJ2-2,NA
TGTGCCAGCAGCTTCCCCGGAGGACAGGGGGCTTCCGGGGAGCTGTTTTTT,CASSFPGGQGASGELFF,TRBD1,TRBV7-3,TRBJ2-2,NA
TGTGCCAGCAGCGTATTAGGGACTGATACCTACGAGCAGTACTTC,CASSVLGTDTYEQYF,NA,TRBV9,TRBJ2-7,NA
TGTGCCAGCAGTTACGGGCCGCTCAATCAGCCCCAGCATTTT,CASSYGPLNQPQHF,NA,TRBV6-5,TRBJ1-5,NA
TGTGCCAGCAGTTTAAGGCAGACAGGGAGGACCTACGAGCAGTACTTC,CASSLRQTGRTYEQYF,NA,TRBV28,TRBJ2-7,NA
TGTGCCAGCAGGGCTTTTGGGAGGGCCAAAGATACGCAGTATTTT,CASRAFGRAKDTQYF,TRBD2,TRBV28,TRBJ2-3,NA
TGTGCCAGTAGCTTACGGAGGGACACTGAAGCTTTCTTT,CASSLRRDTEAFF,NA,TRBV19,TRBJ1-1,once
TGTGCCAGCAGCCAAAAGGGACTAGCGGGGCTCGGGGAGCTGTTTTTT,CASSQKGLAGLGELFF,TRBD2,TRBV4-2,TRBJ2-2,NA
TGTGCCAGCAGTCAAGGGGGCAAAACTGAAGCTTTCTTT,CASSQGGKTEAFF,TRBD1,TRBV9,TRBJ1-1,few
TGTGCCAGCAGATCGACAGGAAACTATGGCTACACCTTC,CASRSTGNYGYTF,NA,TRBV6-6,TRBJ1-2,once
TGTGCCAGCAGTCTGACAGGGGTGGCCACTGAAGCTTTCTTT,CASSLTGVATEAFF,TRBD1,TRBV28,TRBJ1-1,NA
TGTGCCAGCAGCCCGGGACTAGGAGGTTGGGAGACCCAGTACTTC,CASSPGLGGWETQYF,TRBD2,TRBV7-2,TRBJ2-5,NA
TGTGCCAGCAGTTTTGACAGGGCGTCTCGGCAGCCCCAGCATTTT,CASSFDRASRQPQHF,TRBD1,TRBV28,TRBJ1-5,NA
TGTGCCGCAAGGGCCCTAGCGGGATCCAATGAGCAGTTCTTC,CAARALAGSNEQFF,TRBD2,TRBV19,TRBJ2-1,NA
TGTGCCAGCAGGTTCAGGGTGGGGACTGAAGCTTTCTTT,CASRFRVGTEAFF,NA,TRBV2,TRBJ1-1,NA
TGTGCCAGTAGTATTCTGGGGGGCATTCAGTACTTC,CASSILGGIQYF,NA,TRBV19,TRBJ2-4,NA
TGCGCCAGCAGCTACGGACTAGCGGGAGGGTACGAGCAGTACTTC,CASSYGLAGGYEQYF,TRBD2,TRBV5-1,TRBJ2-7,NA
TGTGCCACCAGCAGGGGACTAGCGGGAGGGTACGAGCAGTACTTC,CATSRGLAGGYEQYF,TRBD2,TRBV15,TRBJ2-7,NA
TGTGCCAGCAGTGAAGTGGCCAGCTATGGCTACACCTTC,CASSEVASYGYTF,NA,TRBV6-1,TRBJ1-2,NA
TGTGCCAGCAGCAGGGGACAGGGCGACACTGAAGCTTTCTTT,CASSRGQGDTEAFF,TRBD1,TRBV9,TRBJ1-1,once
TGTGCCAGCAGCATACAGAGCCGGACTTCCGCCCACGAGCAGTACTTC,CASSIQSRTSAHEQYF,NA,TRBV7-9,TRBJ2-7,NA
TGCAGCGTTTCCGGGACAGAAAGCTCCTACAATGAGCAGTTCTTC,CSVSGTESSYNEQFF,TRBD1,TRBV29-1,TRBJ2-1,NA
TGCGCCAGCAGCCAAGGACAGGGGAAGCTGACCCGGGATAATTCACCCCTCCACTTT,CASSQGQGKLTRDNSPLHF,TRBD1,TRBV4-1,TRBJ1-6,many
TGTGCCAGCAGCCGGGGGACAATTGGAGGCTACACCTTC,CASSRGTIGGYTF,NA,TRBV14,TRBJ1-2,NA
TGTGCCAGCAGTGACCCACTTCTGAGCTCAGATACGCAGTATTTT,CASSDPLLSSDTQYF,NA,TRBV6-1,TRBJ2-3,NA